Shown below are 19 T cell receptor beta chains from a single sample sequenced in a study of early T cells in non-severe SARS-CoV-2 infection. TCRdb re-analysed the 5' RACE reads in MiXCR, keeping a single row per CDR3 protein. Of 100,000 to 150,000 distinct CDR3 sequences detected, just under 15% appear once; the ten largest clones hold less than 25%. Sequenced sample: whole blood. Receptors originate from an adult who was a healthcare worker with PCR-confirmed SARS-CoV-2 infection or an uninfected control (not recorded which).

Only a few counts were recorded for this clonotype. The chain couples TRBV21-1 to TRBJ2-1; the table's D gene call, TRBD1, was not cross checked with the DNA. TRBV21-1 represents a pseudogene. The CDR3 length is 13 residues. The CDR3 protein is CASSKSGRHEQFF. DNA for the CDR3: TGTGCCAGCAGCAAATCGGGGCGACATGAGCAGTTCTTC.

There are a few counts of this clonotype. This chain joins TRBV7-8 and TRBJ1-1; 10 bases line up with TRBD1. V was clipped by 4 bases and J by 1 base; unmatched bases: 3. CDR3 length equals 15 residues. Germline CDR1 and CDR2: SGHVS and FQNEAQ. The chain's CDR3 is CASSWGTGENTEAFF. CDR3 in DNA: TGTGCCAGCAGCTGGGGGACAGGGGAGAACACTGAAGCTTTCTTT. Full variable domain (remainder filled in from reference TRBV7-8 and TRBJ1-1): GAGVSQSPRYKVAKRGQDVALRCDPISGHVSLFWYQQALGQGPEFLTYFQNEAQLDKSGLPSDRFFAERPEGSVSTLKIQRTQQEDSAVYLCASSWGTGENTEAFFGQGTRLTVV.

This clonotype has ten or more counts. This chain uses TRBV13 with TRBJ2-5, with TRBD2 as a possible D gene (6 bases). The V end was cut by 1 base, the J end by 2 bases, with 8 bases between. The germline V gene encodes CDR1 PRHDT and CDR2 FYEKMQ (reference sequence). The length of the CDR3 is 14 residues. CDR3 sequence reads: CASSLVAVQETQYF. CDR3 in DNA: TGTGCCAGCAGCTTAGTAGCGGTACAAGAGACCCAGTACTTC.

This clonotype appeared many times. The chain links TRBV6-1 to TRBJ1-2, with TRBD1 identical over 8 bases. The V gene's germline CDR1 is MNHNS and CDR2 SASEGT. Unmatched junction bases numbered 1, after V lost 0 bases and J lost 4 bases. The CDR3 has 14 residues. The CDR3 DNA is TGTGCCAGCAGTGAAGCAGGGACAGGCTATGGCTACACCTTC. This codes for CASSEAGTGYGYTF.

This clonotype has a handful of counts. The chain combines TRBV14 with TRBJ1-2; 7 bases align to TRBD1. From germline, CDR1 is SGHDN and CDR2 FVKESK. The CDR3 spans 14 residues. Trimming removed 1 base from V and 5 bases from J; junction bases left unmatched: 4. CDR3: CASSQGWDSYGYTF. CDR3 bases: TGTGCCAGCAGCCAAGGGTGGGACAGTTATGGCTACACCTTC.

This clonotype was counted between two and nine times. V and J are TRBV3-1 and TRBJ1-2; TRBD1 might be the D (5 bases). Looked up from germline, CDR1 is LGHDT and CDR2 is YNNKEL (reference sequence). The CDR3 is 16 residues long. Trimming removed 0 bases from V and 0 bases from J, with 11 bases in between. The DNA for the CDR3 is TGTGCCAGCAGCCAAGATGGGGGACGTTCTAACTATGGCTACACCTTC. This sequence encodes CASSQDGGRSNYGYTF.

The CDR3 nucleotides read TGTGCCAGCAGTTTCCTGACAGGGGAGCTGTTTTTT. This sequence encodes CASSFLTGELFF. The V and J genes are TRBV6-2 or TRBV6-3 and TRBJ2-2; D call uncertain. CDR3 length: 12 residues. V was shortened by 4 bases and J by 8 bases, with 8 bases between the two germline ends. CDR1 and CDR2 (germline): MNHEY, SVGEGT.

Worth noting for this clonotype: A much larger clone lies one base from this, so it may be a read error. DNA for the CDR3: TGTGCCAGCAGCCCGACAGGGATCTATGGCTACACCTTC. Translated, it gives CASSPTGIYGYTF. V is TRBV11-1 and J is TRBJ1-2; 7 bases match TRBD1. With V trimmed by 5 bases and J by 4 bases, 4 bases remained unmatched. The CDR3 is 13 residues long. CDR1 and CDR2 from the germline V gene are SGHAT and FQDESV (reference sequence).

In this sample, this clonotype turned up a few times. The chain employs TRBV12-3 or TRBV12-4 and TRBJ2-3, with D perhaps matching TRBD2 (6 bases). V was shortened by 7 bases and J by 6 bases, with 11 bases between the two germline ends. This CDR3 region has 12 residues. This CDR3 is CASTGGVDTQYF. The CDR3 DNA is TGTGCCAGCACGGGCGGGGTCGATACGCAGTATTTT.

This clonotype was recorded a few times. V gene TRBV7-2 combines with J gene TRBJ2-2; D may be TRBD2 (5 bases). Germline CDR1 reads SGHTA; CDR2 reads FQGNSA. The CDR3 is made up of 16 amino acids. V was cut by 0 bases and J by 2 bases, with 10 bases left in between. Written as DNA, the CDR3 is TGTGCCAGCAGCTTAGCAGGCGGACTTAACACCGGGGAGCTGTTTTTT. This codes for CASSLAGGLNTGELFF.

V usage is TRBV12-3 or TRBV12-4 and J usage is TRBJ2-7, with D possibly being TRBD2 (6 bases). The CDR3 is 14 residues long. V was clipped by 3 bases and J by 0 bases, with 9 bases between them. In DNA, the CDR3 is TGTGCCAGCAGTTTTTTCGGGGGCTCCTACGAGCAGTACTTC. It yields the protein CASSFFGGSYEQYF.

The sample holds a few counts of this clonotype. The chain couples TRBV12-3 or TRBV12-4 to TRBJ2-3, with D possibly matching TRBD2 (5 bases). The CDR3 is made up of 13 amino acids. With 7 bases removed from V and 4 bases from J, the gap between germline ends came to 12 bases. The DNA for the CDR3 is TGTGCCAGCACCTCCCTGAGGGCAGATACGCAGTATTTT. The encoded protein is CASTSLRADTQYF.

The sample holds a few counts of this clonotype. This chain links TRBV6-1 with TRBJ2-5; D remains unclear. V lost 1 base and J lost 5, with 8 bases in between. CDR3 length equals 13 residues. Germline assignment: CDR1 MNHNS and CDR2 SASEGT. The CDR3 is CASSEVPRETQYF. The CDR3 DNA sequence: TGTGCCAGCAGTGAAGTCCCCAGGGAGACCCAGTACTTC.

The chain carries TRBV11-2 and TRBJ2-7; maybe TRBD1 (5 bases). V shed 0 bases and J shed 9 bases, with 21 bases lying between them. Germline CDR1 and CDR2: SGHAT and FQNNGV. The CDR3 sequence is 16 residues long. The CDR3 nucleotides are TGTGCCAGCAGCTTAGATCCCTCAAGGGGAATCCTGGGGCAGTACTTC. Amino acid sequence: CASSLDPSRGILGQYF.

The V gene is TRBV7-3, the J gene TRBJ2-5; weak D call: TRBD2 (6 bases). V gave up 4 bases and J gave up 5 bases, with 20 bases separating them. Germline V gene data show CDR1 as SGHTA and CDR2 as FQGTGA. The CDR3 spans 16 residues. The CDR3 DNA is TGTGCCAGCAGCTCGTCTGCTACCCTTGGGGGGGAGACCCAGTACTTC. The encoded protein is CASSSSATLGGETQYF.

This clonotype showed up just a few times. This chain joins TRBV6-1 and TRBJ1-5; D is undetermined. Germline loops: CDR1 MNHNS, CDR2 SASEGT. This CDR3 comprises 14 residues. V gave up 7 bases and J gave up 0 bases, with 10 bases separating them. Here the CDR3 DNA reads TGTGCCAGCATGGGCGTTAATAGCAATCAGCCCCAGCATTTT. Translating it yields CASMGVNSNQPQHF.

The chain joins TRBV25-1 to TRBJ1-1; D is uncertain. CDR3 length: 14 residues. V was clipped by 4 bases and J by 5 bases, with 14 bases between them. Germline CDR1 and CDR2: MGHDK and SYGVNS. The CDR3 coding sequence is TGTGCCAGCAGTGTCGACCCCCCCGGGACTGAAGCTTTCTTT. It encodes CASSVDPPGTEAFF.

A few counts support this clonotype. The chain recombines TRBV18 with TRBJ1-2; D remains ambiguous. Trimming took 3 bases from V and 5 from J, leaving 22 bases between them. This CDR3 comprises 17 residues. CDR1 is KGHSH and CDR2 is LQKENI in the germline V gene. The CDR3 nucleotides are TGTGCCAGCTCACCTCACCATGGACCCGCACTTTCATATGGCTACACCTTC. Translating it yields CASSPHHGPALSYGYTF.

The rearrangement joins TRBV4-1 to TRBJ1-6, with TRBD1 matching 7 bases. Trimming removed 4 bases from V and 7 bases from J; junction bases left unmatched: 7. Germline V gene sequence: CDR1 MGHRA, CDR2 YSYEKL. The CDR3 covers 15 residues. The CDR3 spells CASSLRTGSNSPLHF. In DNA, the CDR3 is TGCGCCAGCAGCCTAAGGACAGGCTCCAATTCACCCCTCCACTTT.